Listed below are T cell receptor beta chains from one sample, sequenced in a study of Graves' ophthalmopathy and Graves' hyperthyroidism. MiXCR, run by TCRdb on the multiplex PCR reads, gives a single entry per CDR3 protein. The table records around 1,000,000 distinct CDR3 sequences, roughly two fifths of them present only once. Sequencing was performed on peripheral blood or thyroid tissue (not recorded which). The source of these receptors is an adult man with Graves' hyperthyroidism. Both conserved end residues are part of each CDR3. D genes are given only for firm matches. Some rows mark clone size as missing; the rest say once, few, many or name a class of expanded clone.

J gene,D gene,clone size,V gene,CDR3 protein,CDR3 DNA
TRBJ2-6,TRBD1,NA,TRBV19,CASSLAPGTGQAGANVLTF,TGTGCCAGTAGCCTAGCCCCCGGGACAGGGCAGGCTGGGGCCAACGTCCTGACTTTC
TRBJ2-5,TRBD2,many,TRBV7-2,CASSRTSGETQYF,TGTGCCAGCAGCCGGACTAGCGGCGAGACCCAGTACTTC
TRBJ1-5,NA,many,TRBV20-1,CSARVGQPQHF,TGCAGTGCTAGAGTCGGGCAGCCCCAGCATTTT
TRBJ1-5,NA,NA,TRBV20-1,CSAPRSGLSNQPQHF,TGCAGTGCTCCCCGTTCGGGTTTAAGCAATCAGCCCCAGCATTTT
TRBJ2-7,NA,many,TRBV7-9,CASSSQKGGYEQYF,TGTGCCAGCAGCTCGCAAAAGGGAGGCTACGAGCAGTACTTC
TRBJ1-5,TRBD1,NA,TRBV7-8,CASSHTGGVNRPQHF,TGTGCCAGCAGTCATACAGGGGGCGTTAATCGGCCCCAGCATTTT
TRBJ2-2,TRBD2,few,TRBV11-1,CASRPTGTSLTGELFF,TGTGCCAGCAGACCAACCGGGACTAGCTTAACCGGGGAGCTGTTTTTT
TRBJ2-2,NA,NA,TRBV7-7,CASSPDPGASGELFF,TGTGCCAGCAGCCCCGATCCCGGGGCGTCCGGGGAGCTGTTTTTT
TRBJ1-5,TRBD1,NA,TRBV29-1,CSVDQGAGQPQHF,TGCAGCGTTGATCAGGGGGCTGGGCAGCCCCAGCATTTT
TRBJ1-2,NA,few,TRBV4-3,CASSQDVGSSNYGYTF,TGCGCCAGCAGCCAAGATGTGGGTTCCTCTAACTATGGCTACACCTTC
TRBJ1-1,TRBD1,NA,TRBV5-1,CASRPQGVRNTEAFF,TGCGCCAGCAGACCGCAGGGGGTGAGAAACACTGAAGCTTTCTTT
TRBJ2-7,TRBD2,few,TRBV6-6,CASSSSPGGIYEQYF,TGTGCCAGCAGCTCCTCTCCGGGGGGTATCTACGAGCAGTACTTC
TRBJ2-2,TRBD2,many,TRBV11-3,CASSFLAGGVNTGELFF,TGTGCCAGCAGCTTTCTAGCGGGGGGCGTGAACACCGGGGAGCTGTTTTTT
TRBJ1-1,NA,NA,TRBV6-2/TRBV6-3,CASSYLRGMNTEAFF,TGTGCCAGCAGTTACCTCAGGGGTATGAACACTGAAGCTTTCTTT
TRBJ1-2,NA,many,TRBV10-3,CAIREGDGYTF,TGTGCCATCAGGGAGGGGGATGGCTACACCTTC
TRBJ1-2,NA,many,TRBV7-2,CASSLGGAYGYTF,TGTGCCAGCAGCTTGGGAGGAGCATATGGCTACACCTTC
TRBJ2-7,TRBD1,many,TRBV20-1,CSAEDREESYEQYF,TGCAGTGCTGAAGACAGGGAAGAGTCCTACGAGCAGTACTTC
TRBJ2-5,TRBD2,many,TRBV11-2,CASSPETGGTQYF,TGTGCCAGCAGTCCTGAAACGGGAGGGACCCAGTACTTC
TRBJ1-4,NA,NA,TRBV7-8,CASSLVPGSYEKLFF,TGTGCCAGCAGCTTAGTACCCGGGAGCTATGAAAAACTGTTTTTT
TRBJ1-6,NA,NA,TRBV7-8,CASSLHLGRSPLHF,TGTGCCAGCAGCCTCCACCTGGGGAGGTCACCCCTCCACTTT
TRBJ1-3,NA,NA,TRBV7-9,CASSSGRPAGNTIYF,TGTGCCAGCAGCTCGGGACGGCCCGCTGGAAACACCATATATTTT
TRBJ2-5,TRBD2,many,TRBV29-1,CSVGDYQKETQYF,TGCAGCGTGGGGGACTACCAGAAAGAGACCCAGTACTTC
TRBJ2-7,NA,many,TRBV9,CASSVGGGGYEQYF,TGTGCCAGCAGCGTAGGAGGAGGAGGCTACGAGCAGTACTTC
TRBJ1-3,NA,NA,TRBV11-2,CASSLGSIGNTIHF,TGTGCCAGCAGCTTAGGGAGTATTGGAAACACCATACATTTT
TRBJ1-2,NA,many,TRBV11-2,CASSLNGIDGYTF,TGTGCCAGCAGCTTAAATGGAATAGATGGCTACACCTTC
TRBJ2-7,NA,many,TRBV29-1,CSVTGAGRHGKYF,TGCAGCGTAACAGGGGCCGGGAGGCACGGAAAGTACTTC
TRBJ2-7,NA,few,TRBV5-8,CASSSGANYEQYF,TGTGCCAGCAGCTCCGGGGCTAACTACGAGCAGTACTTC
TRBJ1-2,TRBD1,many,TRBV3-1,CASSQSDRAANYGYTF,TGTGCCAGCAGCCAGTCCGACAGGGCGGCCAACTATGGCTACACCTTC
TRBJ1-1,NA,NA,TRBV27,CASVRGFGEAFF,TGTGCCAGCGTCAGGGGTTTCGGTGAAGCTTTCTTT
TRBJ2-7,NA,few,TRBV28,CASTTPIGPSSYEQYF,TGTGCCAGCACCACCCCTATTGGGCCTAGCTCCTACGAGCAGTACTTC
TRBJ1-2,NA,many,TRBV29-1,CSFRKIRGTTNYGYTF,TGCAGCTTCAGAAAAATTCGCGGAACAACTAACTATGGCTACACCTTC
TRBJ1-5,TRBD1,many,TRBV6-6,CASRRDRAEGNQPQHF,TGTGCCAGCAGACGCGACAGGGCCGAGGGCAATCAGCCCCAGCATTTT
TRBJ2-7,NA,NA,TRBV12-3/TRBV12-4,CASSLDRANQYEQYF,TGTGCCAGCAGTTTAGACAGGGCCAACCAGTACGAGCAGTACTTC
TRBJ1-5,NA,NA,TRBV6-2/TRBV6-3,CASSYDPRGGPQHF,TGTGCCAGCAGTTACGACCCCCGTGGGGGACCCCAGCATTTT
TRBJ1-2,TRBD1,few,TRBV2,CASRREGANYGYTF,TGTGCCAGCAGGCGGGAGGGGGCGAACTATGGCTACACCTTC
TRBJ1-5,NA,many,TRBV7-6,CASSGGSNQPQHF,TGTGCCAGCAGCGGAGGCAGCAATCAGCCCCAGCATTTT
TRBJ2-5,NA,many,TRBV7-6,CASSSHPRESETQYF,TGTGCCAGCAGCTCCCACCCCCGGGAATCAGAGACCCAGTACTTC
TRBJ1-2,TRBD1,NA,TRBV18,CASSPPGQARFGYTF,TGTGCCAGCTCACCACCGGGACAGGCTCGGTTTGGCTACACCTTC
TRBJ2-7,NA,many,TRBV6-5,CASSSWQSYEQYF,TGTGCCAGCAGTTCTTGGCAGTCCTACGAGCAGTACTTC
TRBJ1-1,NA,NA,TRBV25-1,CASRGHGLIF,TGTGCCAGCAGAGGACATGGCTTGATCTTT
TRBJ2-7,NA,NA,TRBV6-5,CASSYQGGQPAYEQYF,TGTGCCAGCAGTTACCAGGGGGGCCAACCCGCCTACGAGCAGTACTTC
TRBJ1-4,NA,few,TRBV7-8,CASSLVLRAEGRPTPNEKLFF,TGTGCCAGCAGCTTAGTGTTGAGGGCGGAAGGGCGACCGACGCCGAATGAAAAACTGTTTTTT
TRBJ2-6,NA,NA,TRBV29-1,CSVVGAFGANVLTF,TGCAGCGTTGTCGGGGCTTTTGGGGCCAACGTCCTGACTTTC
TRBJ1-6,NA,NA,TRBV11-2,CASSGPRGSPLHF,TGTGCCAGCAGCGGACCGAGGGGTTCACCCCTCCACTTT
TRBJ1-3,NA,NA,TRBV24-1,CATSDQGKLRENTIYF,TGTGCCACCAGTGACCAAGGGAAATTGCGGGAAAACACCATATATTTT
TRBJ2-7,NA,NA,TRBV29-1,CSVEVEYSYEQYF,TGCAGCGTTGAAGTTGAGTACAGCTACGAGCAGTACTTC
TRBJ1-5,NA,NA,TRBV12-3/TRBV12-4,CASSLPLGSQQPQHF,TGTGCCAGCAGTCTCCCTTTGGGGTCCCAACAGCCCCAGCATTTT
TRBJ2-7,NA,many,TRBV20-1,CSARSQGYEQYF,TGCAGTGCTAGGTCCCAGGGGTACGAGCAGTACTTC